One and the same sample provided the 26 T cell receptor beta chains below, sequenced in a study of cytomegalovirus exposure and HLA in healthy donors. PCR used 60 Vbeta primers and 13 Jbeta primers. Clones were sequenced by immunoSEQ multiplex PCR, and TCRdb holds only the in-frame ones, with some missing. The sample shows around 130,000 clones, more than 8% of them seen only once. Sequencing was performed on PBMCs. These receptors were taken from a man aged 35-49 years in good health and CMV-seronegative.

J is TRBJ2-3 and V is TRBV2; 7 bases are shared with TRBD1. The germline gives CDR1 SNHLY, CDR2 FYNNEI. Losses at the gene ends were 5 bases for V and 1 base for J; bases not matched to a gene: 9. This CDR3 comprises 16 residues. The CDR3 loop is CASSTTGQFRTDTQYF. The CDR3 bases are TGTGCCAGCAGTACCACGGGACAGTTCCGCACAGATACGCAGTATTTT.

The V call is TRBV4-3, the J call TRBJ1-2, with unresolved D. V was pared by 1 base and J by 7 bases, with 13 bases between. CDR1 LGHNA and CDR2 YSLEER come from the germline V gene. This CDR3 has 14 residues. CDR3 nucleotide sequence: TGCGCCAGCAGCCAAGGAGGCGCCCATTCTGGCTACACCTTC. Its protein product is CASSQGGAHSGYTF.

This clone turned up a few times. The chain is built from TRBV7-8 and TRBJ1-5, with unresolved D. This CDR3 region has 14 residues. CDR1 is SGHVS, CDR2 FQNEAQ, per germline. The ends were cut back, 0 bases at V and 2 bases at J, with 5 bases in the middle. In DNA, the CDR3 is TGTGCCAGCAGCTTAGCTCTAGGCAATCAGCCCCAGCATTTT. It yields the protein CASSLALGNQPQHF.

In this sample, this clone turned up a few times. CDR3 coding DNA: TGCGCCAGCAGGGGGGGGCGCGACACTGAAGCTTTCTTT. Protein product: CASRGGRDTEAFF. The chain joins TRBV5-1 to TRBJ1-1; TRBD1 is a possible D gene (6 bases). From germline, CDR1 is SGHRS and CDR2 YFSETQ. This CDR3 contains 13 residues. Trimming left V 5 bases short and J 3 bases short, with 11 bases between.

The chain joins TRBV13 to TRBJ1-2; maybe TRBD1 (5 bases). Germline V gene sequence: CDR1 PRHDT, CDR2 FYEKMQ (reference sequence). The CDR3 has 12 amino acids. CDR3 amino acids: CARGRANYGYTF. CDR3 nucleotide sequence: TGTGCAAGGGGAAGAGCTAACTATGGCTACACCTTC. The whole variable domain, filled in from reference TRBV13 and TRBJ1-2, reads AAGVIQSPRHLIKEKRETATLKCYPIPRHDTVYWYQQGPGQDPQFLISFYEKMQSDKGSIPDRFSAQQFSDYHSELNMSSLELGDSALYFCARGRANYGYTFGSGTRLTVV.

J is TRBJ1-1 and V is TRBV4-2, with a weak D call TRBD1 (6 bases). Germline V lookup: CDR1 LGHNA, CDR2 YNFKEQ. CDR3 length: 16 residues. V lost 4 bases to trimming and J lost 1 base, with 16 bases between them. The CDR3 spells CASSLLQGGGNTEAFF. As DNA, the CDR3 is TGTGCCAGCAGCCTACTACAGGGAGGGGGGAACACTGAAGCTTTCTTT.

V usage is TRBV4-1 and J usage is TRBJ1-1, with D tentatively TRBD1 (6 bases). CDR1 and CDR2 from the germline V gene are MGHRA and YSYEKL. V lost 4 bases to trimming and J lost 4 bases, with 13 bases between them. CDR3 length: 14 residues. This CDR3 is CASSPGALGTEAFF. In DNA, the CDR3 is TGCGCCAGCAGCCCAGGGGCCCTGGGCACTGAAGCTTTCTTT.

The chain uses TRBV19 and TRBJ1-5, with 9 bases aligning to TRBD1. The junction had 5 bases not matched to a gene; V was cut back by 9 bases and J by 5 bases. Per germline, CDR1 LNHDA and CDR2 SQIVND (reference sequence). CDR3 length equals 13 residues. The CDR3 DNA reads as TGTGCCAGCCGGGACAGGGCACATCAGCCCCAGCATTTT. It encodes CASRDRAHQPQHF.

This clone came up a few times. This rearrangement joins TRBV10-3 to TRBJ2-7, with TRBD2 matching 11 bases. CDR1 ENHRY and CDR2 SYGVKD come from the germline V gene. Trimming took 4 bases from V and 2 from J; bases not matched to a gene: 4. CDR3 size: 15 residues. The DNA for the CDR3 is TGTGCCATCAGTGGAACTAGCGGGGGCACCTACGAGCAGTACTTC. Encoded protein: CAISGTSGGTYEQYF.

This clone has more than one count but fewer than ten. The chain carries TRBV27 and TRBJ2-7; 10 nucleotides agree with TRBD2. Trimming cost V 10 bases and J 2 bases; bases outside gene matches: 11. There are 15 residues in the CDR3. Germline V gene sequence: CDR1 MNHEY, CDR2 SMNVEV (reference sequence). CDR3 sequence reads: CATQGPGLATYEQYF. In nucleotides, the CDR3 is TGTGCCACCCAAGGACCGGGACTAGCGACCTACGAGCAGTACTTC.

This clone has a handful of counts. This chain links TRBV5-1 with TRBJ2-7, with D possibly TRBD1 on 5 matching bases. CDR1 and CDR2 (germline): SGHRS, YFSETQ. There are 15 residues in the CDR3. Between the trimmed V and J ends, which lost 4 bases and 1 base, there was a span of 15 bases. This CDR3 reads CASSPGHLNSYEQYF. The CDR3, as DNA: TGCGCCAGCAGCCCTGGACATCTAAATTCCTACGAGCAGTACTTC. The complete variable domain, with remaining parts taken from reference TRBV5-1 and TRBJ2-7, reads KAGVTQTPRYLIKTRGQQVTLSCSPISGHRSVSWYQQTPGQGLQFLFEYFSETQRNKGNFPGRFSGRQFSNSRSEMNVSTLELGDSALYLCASSPGHLNSYEQYFGPGTRLTVT.

This chain connects TRBV13 to TRBJ1-4; 11 nucleotides align to TRBD1. The CDR3 contains 16 residues. Germline V CDR1 and CDR2: PRHDT, FYEKMQ (reference sequence). V was pared by 5 bases and J by 7 bases, with 9 bases of the junction left unmatched. The CDR3 is CASSPPPGQGGEKLFF. The CDR3 region has the DNA TGTGCCAGCAGCCCCCCTCCGGGACAGGGGGGTGAAAAACTGTTTTTT.

This clone was found a few times. The chain recombines TRBV19 with TRBJ2-7, with 10 bases matching TRBD1. Germline values: CDR1 LNHDA, CDR2 SQIVND (reference sequence). V lost 3 bases and J lost 2; bases outside the gene matches: 1. This CDR3 is 14 amino acids long. The CDR3 reads CASSIGTGAYEQYF. CDR3 nucleotide sequence: TGTGCCAGTAGTATCGGGACAGGGGCCTACGAGCAGTACTTC.

This clone was seen more than once but under ten times. The V call is TRBV27, the J call TRBJ2-1; D gene ambiguous. CDR3 length: 14 residues. V lost 0 bases to trimming and J lost 0 bases, with 3 bases between them. Germline V gene lookup returns CDR1 MNHEY and CDR2 SMNVEV (reference sequence). CDR3 coding DNA: TGTGCCAGCAGTTTATCAGCCTCCTACAATGAGCAGTTCTTC. This gives the protein CASSLSASYNEQFF.

J is TRBJ2-1 and V is TRBV5-1, with D maybe TRBD1 (6 bases). The CDR3 consists of 14 residues. The V end was cut by 0 bases, the J end by 4 bases, with 8 bases between. Germline V gene sequence: CDR1 SGHRS, CDR2 YFSETQ. CDR3 in DNA: TGCGCCAGCAGCTTGGCCGGACAGTACAATGAGCAGTTCTTC. This encodes CASSLAGQYNEQFF.

This rearrangement joins TRBV11-2 to TRBJ2-1, with 11 bases fitting TRBD2. CDR3 length equals 16 residues. The V gene end was trimmed by 1 base and the J gene end by 7 bases; junction bases not matched to a gene: 6. CDR1 and CDR2 (germline): SGHAT, FQNNGV. CDR3 residues: CASSLADSGGGNEQFF. CDR3 DNA sequence: TGTGCCAGCAGCTTAGCAGATAGCGGGGGGGGGAATGAGCAGTTCTTC.

This clone was observed a few times. This chain uses TRBV6-1 with TRBJ2-7; 9 nucleotides line up with TRBD1. Germline V gives CDR1 MNHNS, CDR2 SASEGT. V trimming: 6 bases; J trimming: 1 base; junction bases outside the gene matches: 7. The CDR3 is 15 residues long. The chain's CDR3 is CASRQGQGESYEQYF. CDR3 nucleotide sequence: TGTGCCAGCAGACAGGGACAGGGAGAATCCTACGAGCAGTACTTC.

The sample holds a few counts of this clone. This chain links TRBV5-1 with TRBJ2-3; TRBD1 matches 11 bases. After removal of 4 bases from V and 3 bases from J, the junction contained 4 bases not matched to a gene. Germline V lookup: CDR1 SGHRS, CDR2 YFSETQ. This CDR3 comprises 15 residues. The CDR3 DNA is TGCGCCAGCAGCGAAGGGACAGGGGGTACAGATACGCAGTATTTT. Amino acid sequence: CASSEGTGGTDTQYF.

Here the CDR3 reads CASSYSSRGGNTIYF. The CDR3 DNA sequence: TGTGCCAGCAGTTACTCTTCCAGGGGGGGAAACACCATATATTTT. The J gene is TRBJ1-3, the V gene TRBV6-5; 7 bases match TRBD1. The CDR3 totals 15 residues. Germline values: CDR1 MNHEY, CDR2 SVGAGI. After removal of 0 bases from V and 4 bases from J, the junction contained 3 bases not matched to a gene.

This clone was picked up a small number of times. The chain recombines TRBV28 with TRBJ2-7; a possible D gene is TRBD1 (6 bases). V was shortened by 9 bases and J by 2 bases, with 23 bases between the two germline ends. The CDR3 runs to 16 residues. The germline CDR1 and CDR2 sequences are MDHEN and SYDVKM. CDR3 loop: CASLSKVTGLAYEQYF. DNA of the CDR3: TGTGCCAGTCTATCGAAAGTGACAGGCCTAGCCTACGAGCAGTACTTC.

In this sample, this clone turned up a few times. CDR3 sequence reads: CASSQDLMGGTEAFF. The CDR3 bases are TGTGCCAGCAGCCAAGATTTGATGGGGGGCACTGAAGCTTTCTTT. The V call is TRBV4-2, the J call TRBJ1-1; possibly TRBD1 for D (5 bases). The germline V gene has CDR1 LGHNA and CDR2 YNFKEQ. Trimming removed 0 bases from V and 4 bases from J, with 12 bases in between. This CDR3 is 15 amino acids long.

The gene calls are TRBV5-1 and TRBJ2-3; 11 nucleotides match TRBD2. Trimming at V came to 0 bases and at J to 0 bases, leaving 3 bases not matched to a gene. The CDR3 consists of 17 residues. Germline V gene sequence: CDR1 SGHRS, CDR2 YFSETQ. DNA for the CDR3: TGCGCCAGCAGCTTGGAGGCTAGCGGGGGGAGCACAGATACGCAGTATTTT. Protein product: CASSLEASGGSTDTQYF.

This clone has only a few counts. This chain uses TRBV4-1 with TRBJ2-1, with 7 bases lining up with TRBD1. Germline V gene data show CDR1 as MGHRA and CDR2 as YSYEKL. There are 12 residues in the CDR3. The V gene end was trimmed by 4 bases and the J gene end by 8 bases; junction bases not matched to a gene: 2. The CDR3 bases are TGCGCCAGCAGCCGAGGGACAGATGAGCAGTTCTTC. This encodes CASSRGTDEQFF.

This clone was detected only a few times. This rearrangement joins TRBV7-9 to TRBJ1-4, with D tentatively TRBD1 (5 bases). Germline V CDR1 and CDR2: SEHNR, FQNEAQ (reference sequence). The CDR3 is 13 amino acids. V lost 3 bases and J 7 bases, leaving 9 bases between the germline ends. The CDR3 DNA sequence: TGTGCCAGCAGCTTGGGGGGTGCTGAAAAACTGTTTTTT. Translating it yields CASSLGGAEKLFF.

The rearrangement links TRBV7-9 to TRBJ1-1; 10 nucleotides match TRBD1. Per the germline V gene, CDR1 is SEHNR and CDR2 is FQNEAQ (reference sequence). After removal of 5 bases from V and 11 bases from J, the junction contained 8 bases not matched to a gene. The CDR3 sequence is 13 residues long. This chain's CDR3 is CASSLGTGAGAFF. The CDR3, as DNA: TGTGCCAGCAGCCTGGGGACAGGGGCTGGGGCTTTCTTT.

J is TRBJ2-7 and V is TRBV7-9; D is uncertain. The CDR3 sequence is 13 residues long. V lost 1 base to trimming and J lost 6 bases, with 10 bases between them. Germline V CDR1 and CDR2: SEHNR, FQNEAQ (reference sequence). Here the CDR3 DNA reads TGTGCCAGCAGCTTAGGGCCTTCCCGCGAGCAGTACTTC. Protein product: CASSLGPSREQYF.